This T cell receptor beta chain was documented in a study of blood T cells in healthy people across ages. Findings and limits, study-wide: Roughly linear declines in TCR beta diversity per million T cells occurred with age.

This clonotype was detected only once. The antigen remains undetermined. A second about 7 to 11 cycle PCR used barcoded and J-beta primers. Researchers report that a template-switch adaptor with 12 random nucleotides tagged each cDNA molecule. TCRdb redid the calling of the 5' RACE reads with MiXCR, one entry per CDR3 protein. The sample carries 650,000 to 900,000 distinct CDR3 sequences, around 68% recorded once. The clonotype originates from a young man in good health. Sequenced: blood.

The chain's CDR3 is CSASRDRGLGGTEAFF. The CDR3 DNA reads as TGCAGTGCTAGCCGGGACAGGGGGCTGGGGGGCACTGAAGCTTTCTTT. This rearrangement joins TRBV20-1 to TRBJ1-1; TRBD1 aligns across 12 bases. Germline trimming cut 3 bases from V and 4 bases from J; bases unmatched to any gene: 9. From germline, CDR1 is DFQATT and CDR2 SNEGSKA (reference sequence). The CDR3 sequence is 16 residues long.